This T cell receptor (beta chain) derives from a study of blood T cell repertoires in COVID-19. Background on the study: Collection of acute and convalescent COVID-19 samples took place in the United States, Italy and Spain. The analysed material was cDNA or gDNA that came from T cells, B-cell-depleted T cells, or PBMCs.

As processed by the authors: How many nucleated cells were present was estimated from reference gene primer amplification. This table comes from immunoSEQ multiplex PCR, and its TCRdb copy is limited to in-frame clones, with some not included. The V and J calls and clone size were taken over from that table, and D and trimming were inferred from the DNA. This sample carries 40,000 or so clones, approximately 80% of them seen once, and the ten largest clones take 4.5% to 5.5%. The CDR3 totals 13 residues. The germline V gene encodes CDR1 WSHSY and CDR2 SAAADI. V gave up 7 bases and J gave up 7 bases; unmatched junction bases: 9.

This chain joins TRBV10-2 and TRBJ2-7; TRBD1 aligns across 8 bases. Input material: peripheral blood. This TCR derives from a man between 45 and 60 years old with active COVID-19. CDR3 in amino acids: CASTRGLEYEQYF. CDR3 coding DNA: TGCGCCAGCACCAGGGGGCTCGAGTATGAGCAGTACTTC.